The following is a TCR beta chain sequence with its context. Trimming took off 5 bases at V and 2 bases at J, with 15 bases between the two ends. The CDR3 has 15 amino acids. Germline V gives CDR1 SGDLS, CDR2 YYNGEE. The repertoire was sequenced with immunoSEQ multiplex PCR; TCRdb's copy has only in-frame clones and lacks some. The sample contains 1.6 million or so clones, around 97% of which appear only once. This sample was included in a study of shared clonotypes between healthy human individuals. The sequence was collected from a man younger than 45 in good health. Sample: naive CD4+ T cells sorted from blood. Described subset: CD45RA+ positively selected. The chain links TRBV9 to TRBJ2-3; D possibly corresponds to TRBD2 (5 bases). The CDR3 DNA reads TGTGCCAGCAGTCGTACTAGTACCACCACAGATACGCAGTATTTT. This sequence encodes CASSRTSTTTDTQYF.